One sample yielded the 27 T cell receptor beta chains listed below, sequenced in a study of cytomegalovirus exposure and HLA in healthy donors. PCR amplification relied on 60 Vbeta primers (plus 13 Jbeta primers). Repertoires were generated with immunoSEQ multiplex PCR, while TCRdb's copy carries only in-frame clones and drops some. The data show 75,000 to 100,000 clones, approximately 72% seen once. The specimen sequenced was PBMCs. Receptors were obtained from a woman in her 70s in good health and CMV-seropositive.

The CDR3 DNA follows: TGTGCCAGCAGCTTGGATGCGGGAGGGCCTAAAAACATTCAGTACTTC. It is translated as CASSLDAGGPKNIQYF. The V gene is TRBV5-4, the J gene TRBJ2-4; 9 nucleotides line up with TRBD2. Germline V gene data show CDR1 as SGHNT and CDR2 as YYREEE (reference sequence). This CDR3 is built from 16 residues. Unmatched junction bases numbered 5, after V lost 0 bases and J lost 4 bases.

The genes are TRBV7-2 and TRBJ2-5; D is perhaps TRBD2 (6 bases). The CDR3 loop spans 14 amino acids. Germline lookup yields CDR1 SGHTA and CDR2 FQGNSA. Trimming removed 1 base from V and 4 bases from J, with 10 bases in between. CDR3 DNA: TGTGCCAGCAGCTTAGGGAGGGGCTCAGAGACCCAGTACTTC. Translating gives CASSLGRGSETQYF.

This clone is medium-sized by share. The chain employs TRBV7-2 and TRBJ2-7; TRBD1 matches 9 bases. CDR3 length: 15 amino acids. The germline V gene encodes CDR1 SGHTA and CDR2 FQGNSA. V dropped 4 bases and J dropped 4; count of bases not matched to a gene: 8. CDR3 in DNA: TGTGCCAGCAGCTCTCCGGGACAGGGTTTATACGAGCAGTACTTC. Its protein is CASSSPGQGLYEQYF.

The V and J genes are TRBV11-1 and TRBJ2-1; D unclear. The CDR3 runs to 12 residues. V was trimmed by 2 bases and J by 10 bases, leaving 9 bases between them. CDR1 is SGHAT, CDR2 FQDESV, per germline (reference sequence). For the CDR3, the DNA is TGTGCCAGCAGCTTAATTCCCTACGAGCAGTTCTTC. Amino acid sequence: CASSLIPYEQFF.

This clone appeared once. The chain uses TRBV6-5 and TRBJ1-3; D gene ambiguous. This CDR3 region has 13 residues. V was shortened by 5 bases and J by 1 base, with 6 bases between the two germline ends. The germline V gene has CDR1 MNHEY and CDR2 SVGAGI. The CDR3 protein is CASSVPSGNTIYF. The CDR3 nucleotides read TGTGCCAGCAGTGTCCCGTCTGGAAACACCATATATTTT.

This sequence joins TRBV28 and TRBJ2-7; possible D gene TRBD1, 6 bases. Germline loops: CDR1 MDHEN, CDR2 SYDVKM. V was pared by 6 bases and J by 4 bases, with 19 bases between. The CDR3 has 15 residues. CDR3: CASSLTRQAHYEQYF. The CDR3 DNA sequence: TGTGCCAGCAGCCTTACTCGACAGGCCCATTACGAGCAGTACTTC.

This chain connects TRBV4-1 to TRBJ2-3, with 11 nucleotides matching TRBD2. With 1 base clipped from V and 0 bases from J, the junction kept 9 bases outside the gene matches. This CDR3 is built from 19 residues. Germline-derived CDR1 and CDR2 are MGHRA and YSYEKL. As DNA, the CDR3 is TGCGCCAGCAGCCAAGCAGAATTAGCGGGAGGGTTAAGCACAGATACGCAGTATTTT. It encodes CASSQAELAGGLSTDTQYF.

This clone was recorded a few times. V is TRBV5-4 and J is TRBJ1-1; 9 positions agree with TRBD1. With V trimmed by 4 bases and J by 3 bases, 7 bases remained unmatched. This CDR3 has 15 residues. Germline assignment: CDR1 SGHNT and CDR2 YYREEE (reference sequence). Written as DNA, the CDR3 is TGTGCCAGCAGCGCACGAACAGGGGGCCACACTGAAGCTTTCTTT. Its protein product is CASSARTGGHTEAFF.

This chain uses TRBV2 with TRBJ1-3; 9 bases align to TRBD1. The junction had 4 bases not matched to a gene; V was cut back by 4 bases and J by 3 bases. From germline, CDR1 is SNHLY and CDR2 FYNNEI. This CDR3 is 15 amino acids long. The CDR3 DNA reads TGTGCCAGCAGTGCACAGGGGGCAGGTGGAAACACCATATATTTT. Translating it yields CASSAQGAGGNTIYF. Looking up the rest from reference TRBV2 and TRBJ1-3 gives the full variable domain: EPEVTQTPSHQVTQMGQEVILRCVPISNHLYFYWYRQILGQKVEFLVSFYNNEISEKSEIFDDQFSVERPDGSNFTLKIRSTKLEDSAMYFCASSAQGAGGNTIYFGEGSWLTVV.

V gene TRBV9 combines with J gene TRBJ1-5, with 7 positions matching TRBD1. Germline loops: CDR1 SGDLS, CDR2 YYNGEE. Germline trimming cut 8 bases from V and 5 bases from J; bases unmatched to any gene: 13. This CDR3 has 15 amino acids. In DNA form, the CDR3 reads TGTGCCAGTTCGCGAACAGGGGCCCCCCATCAGCCCCAGCATTTT. This gives the protein CASSRTGAPHQPQHF.

The chain is built from TRBV27 and TRBJ2-5; 8 bases agree with TRBD1. V lost 6 bases, J lost 5 bases, and 5 bases stayed unmatched. Germline CDR1 is MNHEY and CDR2 is SMNVEV (reference sequence). This CDR3 contains 13 residues. CDR3 region: CASSRTGKETQYF. CDR3 in DNA: TGTGCCAGCAGCCGGACAGGGAAGGAGACCCAGTACTTC.

V gene TRBV14 combines with J gene TRBJ2-1; TRBD1 matches 7 bases. Trimming cost V 2 bases and J 1 base; bases outside gene matches: 2. CDR1 and CDR2 (germline): SGHDN, FVKESK. This CDR3 comprises 15 residues. CDR3 residues: CASSQRTGSYNEQFF. The CDR3 DNA sequence: TGTGCCAGCAGCCAAAGGACAGGTTCCTACAATGAGCAGTTCTTC.

The chain carries TRBV28 and TRBJ2-7; D call uncertain. Germline V gene lookup returns CDR1 MDHEN and CDR2 SYDVKM. V was trimmed by 8 bases and J by 0 bases, leaving 11 bases between them. The CDR3 covers 13 residues. CDR3 region: CASRVPSSYEQYF. CDR3 sequence (DNA): TGTGCCAGCCGGGTCCCGAGCTCCTACGAGCAGTACTTC.

This clone was counted once. This chain joins TRBV2 and TRBJ1-1, with TRBD1 matching 10 bases. Germline loops: CDR1 SNHLY, CDR2 FYNNEI. CDR3 size: 15 residues. V shed 7 bases and J 1 base; nucleotides not matched to a gene: 6. The CDR3 DNA is TGTGCCAGCAAGGCGACAGGGGGCCGGAACACTGAAGCTTTCTTT. Its protein is CASKATGGRNTEAFF.

The chain employs TRBV6-1 and TRBJ2-2; 8 bases match TRBD2. Trimming removed 1 base from V and 4 bases from J; junction bases left unmatched: 2. Per the germline V gene, CDR1 is MNHNS and CDR2 is SASEGT. The CDR3 totals 15 residues. The CDR3 here is CASSEGLATTGELFF. The CDR3 DNA follows: TGTGCCAGCAGTGAAGGACTAGCGACCACCGGGGAGCTGTTTTTT.

The genes are TRBV6-5 and TRBJ1-2, with 7 bases that match TRBD1. The CDR3 is 14 residues long. Germline V gene lookup returns CDR1 MNHEY and CDR2 SVGAGI. The J segment lost 0 bases and the V segment lost 7 bases, leaving 5 bases of the junction unmatched. DNA for the CDR3: TGTGCCAGCACCGGGACAGATGCTAACTATGGCTACACCTTC. Protein: CASTGTDANYGYTF.

The table lists this clone with a few counts. The chain is built from TRBV7-3 and TRBJ2-1; D unresolved. V dropped 5 bases and J dropped 8 bases, with 16 bases sitting between them. The CDR3 is 14 residues long. Germline V CDR1 and CDR2: SGHTA, FQGTGA. This CDR3 is CASSRTPTGDEQFF. The CDR3 region has the DNA TGTGCCAGCAGCCGCACCCCAACCGGTGATGAGCAGTTCTTC.

This clone was counted only a few times. The chain joins TRBV11-2 to TRBJ2-2; 9 bases are a match to TRBD2. Trimming cost V 3 bases and J 2 bases; bases outside gene matches: 10. There are 18 residues in the CDR3. From germline, CDR1 is SGHAT and CDR2 FQNNGV. CDR3 sequence: CASSFSGLAGPNTGELFF. The CDR3 coding sequence is TGTGCCAGCAGCTTTAGCGGTCTAGCGGGACCAAACACCGGGGAGCTGTTTTTT.

The J gene is TRBJ2-3, the V gene TRBV19; 10 nucleotides align to TRBD2. This CDR3 is built from 18 residues. From germline, CDR1 is LNHDA and CDR2 SQIVND (reference sequence). The V segment lost 5 bases and the J segment 4 bases; nucleotides outside the gene matches: 15. CDR3 sequence: CASSYALAGVMESDTQYF. In nucleotides, the CDR3 is TGTGCCAGTAGTTATGCGCTAGCGGGAGTGATGGAATCAGATACGCAGTATTTT.

The chain couples TRBV28 to TRBJ2-5, with D possibly TRBD1 on 6 matching bases. The tail of the sequence fits TRBJ2-7 better, so the J call may be wrong. Germline CDR1 MDHEN, CDR2 SYDVKM. This CDR3 comprises 12 residues. The CDR3 DNA follows: TGTGCCAGCAAAAGGGGGACCTACGAGCAGTACTTC. Protein product: CASKRGTYEQYF.

This chain uses TRBV5-1 with TRBJ2-5; 8 nucleotides match TRBD1. V lost 4 bases to trimming and J lost 1 base; unmatched junction nucleotides: 3. This CDR3 has 14 residues. Germline V gene sequence: CDR1 SGHRS, CDR2 YFSETQ. Here the CDR3 DNA reads TGCGCCAGCAGCCATGGACAGGGCCAAGAGACCCAGTACTTC. This translates into CASSHGQGQETQYF.

The chain recombines TRBV4-2 with TRBJ1-5; D is perhaps TRBD1 (6 bases). Germline V lookup: CDR1 LGHNA, CDR2 YNFKEQ. V was clipped by 1 base and J by 0 bases, with 16 bases between them. The CDR3 length is 18 residues. DNA for the CDR3: TGTGCCAGCAGCCAAGCAGGGGTCGGTGACCCTAGCAATCAGCCCCAGCATTTT. Protein sequence: CASSQAGVGDPSNQPQHF.

The chain combines TRBV11-3 with TRBJ2-1; 8 bases map to TRBD1. After removal of 1 base from V and 10 bases from J, the junction contained 0 bases not matched to a gene. The CDR3 sequence is 12 residues long. The germline CDR1 and CDR2 sequences are SGHNT and YENEEA. CDR3 sequence reads: CASSLGDREQFF. DNA of the CDR3: TGTGCCAGCAGCTTAGGGGACAGGGAGCAGTTCTTC.

The J gene is TRBJ2-7, the V gene TRBV20-1; no firm D call. Germline V gene lookup returns CDR1 DFQATT and CDR2 SNEGSKA (reference sequence). Trimming shortened V by 3 bases and J by 2 bases, and 5 bases separated the two germline ends. The CDR3 length is 11 residues. In nucleotides, the CDR3 is TGCAGTGCTAGGAGTACCTACGAGCAGTACTTC. It yields the protein CSARSTYEQYF.

This clone occurred once. The rearrangement joins TRBV5-1 to TRBJ1-4; tentative D call: TRBD1 (5 bases). Germline V gene data show CDR1 as SGHRS and CDR2 as YFSETQ. Trimming left V 3 bases short and J 0 bases short, with 12 bases between. The CDR3 has 16 amino acids. The CDR3 DNA follows: TGCGCCAGCAGCTCGGGCGGGGGGACAACTAATGAAAAACTGTTTTTT. This encodes CASSSGGGTTNEKLFF. Using reference TRBV5-1 and TRBJ1-4 for the parts outside the CDR3, the full variable domain is KAGVTQTPRYLIKTRGQQVTLSCSPISGHRSVSWYQQTPGQGLQFLFEYFSETQRNKGNFPGRFSGRQFSNSRSEMNVSTLELGDSALYLCASSSGGGTTNEKLFFGSGTQLSVL.

The V call is TRBV30, the J call TRBJ2-7, with TRBD2 as a possible D gene (5 bases). Per germline, CDR1 GTSNPN and CDR2 SVGIG (reference sequence). This CDR3 comprises 13 residues. V was trimmed by 0 bases and J by 0 bases, leaving 6 bases between them. The CDR3 DNA is TGTGCCTGGAGTGTAGCGGCCTCCTACGAGCAGTACTTC. As protein: CAWSVAASYEQYF.

V and J are TRBV28 and TRBJ2-7; 7 nucleotides agree with TRBD1. Germline V gene lookup returns CDR1 MDHEN and CDR2 SYDVKM. This CDR3 has 14 residues. V trimming: 6 bases; J trimming: 2 bases; junction bases outside the gene matches: 7. CDR3 residues: CASSVGTDAYEQYF. CDR3 sequence (DNA): TGTGCCAGCAGCGTGGGGACAGATGCCTACGAGCAGTACTTC.